These T cell receptor beta chains were read from a single sample in a study of blood T cell repertoires in COVID-19. The protocol was immunoSEQ multiplex PCR, while the TCRdb copy is restricted to in-frame clones and leaves out a portion. The sample includes hundreds of thousands of clones, 65% to 90% of them seen just once. Input material: peripheral blood. The receptors originated from an older woman with COVID-19, enrolled during active disease. CDR3s include the opening cysteine and the closing phenylalanine or tryptophan. The D gene is left open where the match is weak. Size values are once, few and many counts, or a class for expanded clones, and some rows have none.

clone_size j_call d_call v_call cdr3_nt cdr3_aa
- TRBJ1-6 TRBD1 TRBV19 TGTGCCAGTACTCCCCGGGACAGAGATTCACCCCTCCACTTT CASTPRDRDSPLHF
few TRBJ1-5 TRBD1 TRBV2 TGTGCCAGCAGCCTCACAGGGGGCAGCGATCAGCCCCAGCATTTT CASSLTGGSDQPQHF
- TRBJ1-3 TRBD1 TRBV5-1 TGCGCCAGCCAGACAGGGACTGGAAACACCATATATTTT CASQTGTGNTIYF
once TRBJ2-5 - TRBV27 TGTGCCAGCAGTTTAAAGTCAGGTCCTAAGAAAGAGACCCAGTACTTC CASSLKSGPKKETQYF
- TRBJ2-2 - TRBV5-4 TGTGCCAGCAGCTCCGCCAAGGGAGGTACCGGGGAGCTGTTTTTT CASSSAKGGTGELFF
- TRBJ2-1 TRBD2 TRBV7-2 TGTGCCAGCAGCTTAAATCCAGCGGGGGATCTTGAGCAGTTCTTC CASSLNPAGDLEQFF
- TRBJ1-1 - TRBV30 TGTGCCTGGAGTGTACGTGGCAAGAACACTGAAGCTTTCTTT CAWSVRGKNTEAFF
- TRBJ2-2 - TRBV4-3 TGCGCCAGCAGCCAAGATACAGGGACCGGGGAGCTGTTTTTT CASSQDTGTGELFF
- TRBJ2-2 - TRBV6-2/TRBV6-3 TGTGCCAGCAGTTATCTTGGCGGGGCCTTCACCGGGGAGCTGTTTTTT CASSYLGGAFTGELFF
- TRBJ2-1 - TRBV27 TGTGCCAGTGCTATCCGGGACACCAACAATGAGCAGTTCTTC CASAIRDTNNEQFF
- TRBJ1-4 - TRBV5-1 TGCGCCAGCAGCTTGGTCCGGGGGGATGAAAAACTGTTTTTT CASSLVRGDEKLFF
- TRBJ2-1 TRBD2 TRBV5-4 TGTGCCAGCAGCTCGGGACTAGCGGGGGGAGGGACTGAGCAGTTCTTC CASSSGLAGGGTEQFF
- TRBJ2-7 TRBD1 TRBV4-2 TGTGCCAGCAGCCAAGAAGCCGGGACAGGGGACCACGAGCAGTACTTC CASSQEAGTGDHEQYF
- TRBJ2-1 TRBD1 TRBV13 TGTGCCAGCAGCACCGGGACAGGCCTCTACAATGAGCAGTTCTTC CASSTGTGLYNEQFF
- TRBJ2-7 - TRBV3-1/TRBV3-2 TGTGCCAGCAGCCAAGATTCCCCAGATTCCCGCCCGGGGAACGAGCAGTACTTC CASSQDSPDSRPGNEQYF
- TRBJ1-2 TRBD1 TRBV6-2/TRBV6-3 TGTGCCAGCAGTTACTCGAAGACAGGGGGCTTCTATGGCTACACCTTC CASSYSKTGGFYGYTF
- TRBJ2-7 TRBD1 TRBV7-9 TGTGCCAGCAGCTTAGGACAGGGTAACGAGCAGTACTTC CASSLGQGNEQYF
- TRBJ2-3 TRBD2 TRBV19 TGTGCCAGTAGTATGAGGGCGGGGGGCCTATTAGATACGCAGTATTTT CASSMRAGGLLDTQYF
- TRBJ2-7 - TRBV3-1/TRBV3-2 TGTGCCAGCAGCCTCTCAGGCGAGCAGTACTTC CASSLSGEQYF
few TRBJ1-1 TRBD1 TRBV27 TGTGCCAGCATCCAGGGGGCTGAAGCTTTCTTT CASIQGAEAFF
- TRBJ1-2 - TRBV18 TGTGCCAGCTCACCACAGGGACTCGGCTACACCTTC CASSPQGLGYTF
- TRBJ1-6 - TRBV9 TGTGCCAGCAGCGTAGGAGGGTTGGGTTCACCCCTCCACTTT CASSVGGLGSPLHF
- TRBJ1-1 - TRBV7-9 TGTGCCAGCAGCTTCGGGAATATGAACACTGAAGCTTTCTTT CASSFGNMNTEAFF
- TRBJ1-2 - TRBV30 TGTGCCTGGACTCGAACGCGTCCGATCTATGGCTACACCTTC CAWTRTRPIYGYTF
- TRBJ2-2 - TRBV23-1 TGCGCCAGCAGTTGGGAGGAGACTCAAGTACCATACACCGGGGAGCTGTTTTTT CASSWEETQVPYTGELFF
- TRBJ1-5 - TRBV18 TGTGCCAGCTCACTCGACAGGTCCCGAGGGCCCCAGCATTTT CASSLDRSRGPQHF
few TRBJ1-5 - TRBV7-2 TGTGCCAGCAGCTTAGGCCTCCCCGGTCAGCCCCAGCATTTT CASSLGLPGQPQHF
- TRBJ1-5 TRBD1 TRBV7-9 TGTGCCAGCAGCCAGGGGACAGTCTATCAGCCCCAGCATTTT CASSQGTVYQPQHF
few TRBJ2-3 - TRBV9 TGTGCCAGCAGCGTAGCTGGGGGGGCCTACGCAGATACGCAGTATTTT CASSVAGGAYADTQYF
- TRBJ2-5 TRBD2 TRBV5-4 TGTGCCAGCAGCGTCTTCACCCGGGGGGGGACTGAGACCCAGTACTTC CASSVFTRGGTETQYF
- TRBJ1-6 - TRBV7-2 TGTGCCAGCAGCTTAGAGGGGGATTCACCCCTCCACTTT CASSLEGDSPLHF
medium-sized TRBJ1-2 - TRBV7-9 TGTGCCAGCAGCTTTACAGTTAACTATGGCTACACCTTC CASSFTVNYGYTF
- TRBJ2-7 TRBD1 TRBV2 TGTGCCAGCAGGAAGGACAGGGGGCCATACGAGCAGTACTTC CASRKDRGPYEQYF
- TRBJ2-2 TRBD2 TRBV2 TGTGCCAGCAGCCGACTAGCGGGGGTCGAGGAGCTGTTTTTT CASSRLAGVEELFF
- TRBJ1-1 - TRBV18 TGTGCCAGCTCACCACCACGGGGGTCGAACACTGAAGCTTTCTTT CASSPPRGSNTEAFF
- TRBJ1-2 - TRBV10-2 TGCGCCAGCGGCCCGGGAAAGGACGGCTACACCTTC CASGPGKDGYTF
- TRBJ2-7 - TRBV15 TGTGCCACCAACTCCCCCGAGCAGTACTTC CATNSPEQYF
- TRBJ1-2 - TRBV7-8 TGTGCCAGCAGCTTATGGGAGTGGGCCGCTAACTATGGCTACACCTTC CASSLWEWAANYGYTF
- TRBJ1-1 - TRBV2 TGTGCCAGCAGGGGGGGAGCACGGAACACTGAAGCTTTCTTT CASRGGARNTEAFF
- TRBJ1-5 TRBD1 TRBV7-2 TGTGCCAGCAGCTTATTTGACAGGGGAGATCAGCCCCAGCATTTT CASSLFDRGDQPQHF
- TRBJ1-6 - TRBV30 TGTGCCTGGAGTGTACTGTCCGGGAACTATAATTCACCCCTCCACTTT CAWSVLSGNYNSPLHF